The source of this T cell receptor beta chain is a study of cytomegalovirus exposure and HLA in healthy donors. Clones were read by immunoSEQ multiplex PCR, and TCRdb kept only the in-frame ones, dropping some. The table lists 120,000 or so clones, roughly 89% of them singletons. The V gene end was trimmed by 7 bases and the J gene end by 3 bases; junction bases not matched to a gene: 2. The CDR3 loop spans 12 amino acids. CDR1 is MNHEY and CDR2 is SVGAGI in the germline V gene. The sample comprised PBMCs. This TCR was recovered from a woman aged 18 to 35 in good health and CMV-seronegative. The chain carries TRBV6-5 and TRBJ1-2, with 7 bases lining up with TRBD1. In DNA, the CDR3 is TGTGCCAGCAAAACAGGGGACTATGGCTACACCTTC. Protein: CASKTGDYGYTF.